A single sample is the source of the 3 T cell receptor beta chains below, sequenced in a study of T cells in Graves' hyperthyroidism and ophthalmopathy. TCR beta CDR3 region amplification was performed from RNA transcripts. During a first-round RT-PCR of the TCR CDR3, the HTBI primer set was used. Each CDR3 protein gets one entry after TCRdb re-called the multiplex PCR reads with MiXCR. The sample carries 250,000 to 350,000 distinct CDR3 sequences, 17% recorded once. Sequenced sample: blood. The receptors were sampled from a woman aged 55-70 years with Graves' ophthalmopathy.

In this sample, this clonotype turned up many times. J is TRBJ2-2 and V is TRBV11-2; D is tentatively TRBD1 or TRBD2 (5 bases each). Trimming left V 1 base short and J 6 bases short, with 6 bases between. The CDR3 totals 13 residues. The germline gives CDR1 SGHAT, CDR2 FQNNGV. CDR3 in amino acids: CASSLGGAGELFF. For the CDR3, the DNA is TGTGCCAGCAGCTTAGGAGGGGCCGGGGAGCTGTTTTTT.

This rearrangement joins TRBV28 to TRBJ1-1; TRBD1 matches 7 bases. V lost 2 bases, J lost 2 bases, and 5 bases stayed unmatched. Looked up from germline, CDR1 is MDHEN and CDR2 is SYDVKM. The CDR3 runs to 15 residues. The CDR3, as DNA: TGTGCCAGCAGTTTAGGCGGACAGGTAAACACTGAAGCTTTCTTT. Its protein is CASSLGGQVNTEAFF.

This clonotype was observed a handful of times. V and J are TRBV28 and TRBJ1-4; weak D call: TRBD1 (5 bases). V gave up 3 bases and J gave up 6 bases, with 14 bases separating them. Germline V CDR1 and CDR2: MDHEN, SYDVKM. The CDR3 runs to 15 residues. CDR3 in amino acids: CASSFGGGHDEKLFF. The DNA of the CDR3 is TGTGCCAGCAGTTTTGGGGGGGGTCATGATGAAAAACTGTTTTTT. The whole variable domain, filled in from reference TRBV28 and TRBJ1-4, reads DVKVTQSSRYLVKRTGEKVFLECVQDMDHENMFWYRQDPGLGLRLIYFSYDVKMKEKGDIPEGYSVSREKKERFSLILESASTNQTSMYLCASSFGGGHDEKLFFGSGTQLSVL.